The subject of this entry is one T cell receptor (beta chain). Its antigen is unknown. No much larger clone is present one base from it, and per-base qualities are unavailable. The immunoSEQ Assay, a bias-controlled multiplex PCR, was used to amplify TCRbeta CDR3 regions from genomic DNA. The original pipeline was this. Within the assay, amplification of reference gene primers was used to estimate how many nucleated cells each sample contained. Sequence reads were collapsed and filtered to measure the absolute abundance of every unique TCRbeta CDR3 rearrangement. Productive Simpson clonality was computed per sample as the square root of Simpson's diversity index over productive rearrangements. TCRdb obtained this table from immuneACCESS and retained in-frame rearrangements with V and J assigned. These tables miss some clones; where compared with another copy, unresolved V genes account for less than half of the shortfall, and the remainder is unexplained. V and J calls and clone size are as listed in that table; D and trimming were resolved from the DNA. The sample table shows about 180,000 clones, and 84% are seen once. 12% to 15% of the sample is held by the ten biggest clonotypes.

This entry comes from a study of blood T cell repertoires in COVID-19 (TCRdb year 2020). Turning to the overall study: Samples covering the acute and convalescent phases of COVID-19 were provided by collaborators in the United States, Italy and Spain. The material from the prospective study consisted of cDNA or gDNA derived from T cells, B-cell-depleted T cells, or PBMCs. Subjects who had been exposed to COVID-19, were actively infected with it, or had recovered from it provided the deeply sampled blood TCRbeta repertoires that made up the dataset. The repertoires were released in a freely available public database meant as a resource for research on the immune response to SARS-CoV-2. The samples were drawn from two sources: the first 160 participants of the ongoing ImmuneRACE study, and approximately 1,300 subjects contributed by 6 global collaborators. Nearly every sample came with metadata listing a de-identified subject ID, COVID-19 status, age in years and sex. Where available, HLA class I and class II types were obtained from metadata supplied by the sample provider rather than from assay-based typing.

The paper's findings and limits, for the study overall: The quantity of clinical and demographic metadata differed by source and by participant and was supplied without curation.

The cysteine opens and the phenylalanine closes a CDR3 of 17 amino acids. The retained sequence is limited to the CDR3, 51 bases, with the frame set at the first base. Trimming leaves V shorter by 4 bases and J shorter by 4 bases, with the junction holding 14 bases beyond the gene matches. According to the germline V gene (reference sequence), CDR1 reads MNHEY and CDR2 reads SMNVEV. Collaborating institutions collected whole blood in K2EDTA tubes following their own protocols. For TCRbeta analysis, collaborators shipped samples as frozen whole blood, isolated PBMCs, or DNA extracted from either of those sample types.

The chain is assembled from TRBV27 and TRBJ2-3, and 7 junction bases match TRBD2. This TCR was recovered from a man in his late teens or twenties with active or convalescent COVID-19. Sequencing input: peripheral blood. The nucleotide sequence reads TGTGCCAGCAGTTCCTCACGGGGAGGGTATGGGGCAGATACGCAGTATTTT. The encoded protein is CASSSSRGGYGADTQYF.